Presented here are 21 T cell receptor beta chains from one specimen sequenced in a study of siplizumab effects on memory and regulatory T cells (dated by TCRdb to about 2019). The library was obtained by the immunoSEQ multiplex PCR assay. TCRdb's version of the immuneACCESS table is confined to in-frame rearrangements and falls short of the full clone set. An unresolved V gene accounts for under half of the shortfall where checked; the remainder is of unknown origin. For this sample the table gives approximately 120,000 clones, of which 90% to 95% were detected only once. Approximately 0.17% of the sample goes to the ten largest clones. The sample comprised non-Treg CD4+ T cells sorted from blood. The intended sense of this specimen's cell subset or site label: FACS-sorted unstimulated CD4+ non-regulatory T cells. These receptor sequences come from a human donor in good health.

V gene TRBV25-1 combines with J gene TRBJ2-7; D ambiguous. The V gene lost 3 bases and the J gene lost 4 bases, with 19 bases spanning the gap. The CDR3 is made up of 16 amino acids. Germline V lookup: CDR1 MGHDK, CDR2 SYGVNS. CDR3 loop: CASSDSGEIPIYEQYF. CDR3 nucleotide sequence: TGTGCCAGCAGTGATTCTGGCGAGATACCCATTTACGAGCAGTACTTC.

The J gene is TRBJ2-3, the V gene TRBV28, with a tentative D call TRBD1 (6 bases). CDR3 length: 14 residues. Germline V lookup: CDR1 MDHEN, CDR2 SYDVKM. Trimming took off 6 bases at V and 4 bases at J, with 14 bases between the two ends. The CDR3 bases are TGTGCCAGCAGCGTTCGACAGGTTGCAGATACGCAGTATTTT. Translation: CASSVRQVADTQYF. Supplemented by reference TRBV28 and TRBJ2-3, the full variable domain reads DVKVTQSSRYLVKRTGEKVFLECVQDMDHENMFWYRQDPGLGLRLIYFSYDVKMKEKGDIPEGYSVSREKKERFSLILESASTNQTSMYLCASSVRQVADTQYFGPGTRLTVL.

The V call is TRBV20-1, the J call TRBJ2-1, with TRBD2 identical over 8 bases. CDR3 length equals 11 residues. Germline V gene data show CDR1 as DFQATT and CDR2 as SNEGSKA (reference sequence). Unmatched junction bases numbered 9, after V lost 5 bases and J lost 15 bases. The CDR3 DNA follows: TGCAGTGCTGACGGGGGGGGCCCCCCGTTCTTC. This translates into CSADGGGPPFF.

The chain employs TRBV18 and TRBJ1-5; 9 bases are shared with TRBD1. Trimming at V came to 2 bases and at J to 4 bases, leaving 9 bases not matched to a gene. CDR1 KGHSH and CDR2 LQKENI come from the germline V gene. The length of the CDR3 is 17 residues. The DNA of the CDR3 is TGTGCCAGCTCACCAACGACAGGGGGAATGGGAAATCAGCCCCAGCATTTT. It codes for CASSPTTGGMGNQPQHF.

CDR3 amino acids: CASSSPVTGGWGEQFF. CDR3 nucleotides: TGTGCCAGCAGTTCTCCCGTGACGGGGGGATGGGGTGAGCAGTTCTTC. The V gene is TRBV6-5, the J gene TRBJ2-1, with 7 bases fitting TRBD2. The CDR3 is made up of 16 amino acids. Germline V gene data show CDR1 as MNHEY and CDR2 as SVGAGI. Losses at the gene ends were 4 bases for V and 9 bases for J; bases not matched to a gene: 15.

The V gene is TRBV9, the J gene TRBJ1-4; D unclear. The CDR3 has 16 residues. Trimming took 4 bases from V and 0 from J, leaving 13 bases between them. CDR1 is SGDLS and CDR2 is YYNGEE in the germline V gene. CDR3 amino acids: CASSPHTLATNEKLFF. The CDR3 coding sequence is TGTGCCAGCAGCCCCCACACCCTTGCAACTAATGAAAAACTGTTTTTT.

The genes are TRBV15 and TRBJ2-7; TRBD2 agrees at 7 bases. The CDR3 runs to 13 residues. The ends lost 5 bases at V and 3 bases at J; junction bases unmatched: 4. Germline assignment: CDR1 LNHNV and CDR2 YYDKDF (reference sequence). The CDR3: CATSVGGNYEQYF. CDR3 coding DNA: TGTGCCACCAGCGTCGGGGGGAACTACGAGCAGTACTTC.

This chain joins TRBV5-4 and TRBJ1-2; D perhaps matches TRBD1 (6 bases). In germline, CDR1 is SGHNT, CDR2 YYREEE (reference sequence). The CDR3 runs to 14 residues. Trimming stripped 1 base from V and 4 bases from J, with 11 bases between. CDR3 nucleotides: TGTGCCAGCAGCTTGAGGCTAGGGGGCTATGGCTACACCTTC. Residues: CASSLRLGGYGYTF. Drawing the rest from reference TRBV5-4 and TRBJ1-2, the complete variable domain is ETGVTQSPTHLIKTRGQQVTLRCSSQSGHNTVSWYQQALGQGPQFIFQYYREEENGRGNFPPRFSGLQFPNYSSELNVNALELDDSALYLCASSLRLGGYGYTFGSGTRLTVV.

The rearrangement uses TRBV21-1 and TRBJ1-3. TRBV21-1 is noted as a pseudogene. The CDR3 runs 14 residues. CDR3 sequence reads: CASSGTNCGNTIYF. In nucleotides, the CDR3 is TGTGCCAGCAGCGGTACGAACTGTGGAAACACCATATATTTT.

This clone is a singleton in its sample. The chain joins TRBV5-1 to TRBJ2-7, with TRBD2 as a possible D gene (7 bases). Trimming shortened V by 2 bases and J by 6 bases, and 24 bases separated the two germline ends. This CDR3 contains 17 residues. Per germline, CDR1 SGHRS and CDR2 YFSETQ. CDR3: CASSFLIGAGAFSEQYF. The CDR3 region has the DNA TGCGCCAGCAGCTTCCTTATTGGGGCGGGGGCGTTTAGCGAGCAGTACTTC.

V usage is TRBV7-9 and J usage is TRBJ2-7; D is tentatively TRBD1 or TRBD2 (5 bases each). CDR3 length: 14 amino acids. The germline V gene encodes CDR1 SEHNR and CDR2 FQNEAQ (reference sequence). Trimming cost V 2 bases and J 3 bases, with 11 bases left between them. CDR3 sequence reads: CASSLRDVGYEQYF. The DNA of the CDR3 is TGTGCCAGCAGCTTAAGGGACGTCGGCTACGAGCAGTACTTC. Full variable domain (rest looked up from reference TRBV7-9 and TRBJ2-7): DTGVSQNPRHKITKRGQNVTFRCDPISEHNRLYWYRQTLGQGPEFLTYFQNEAQLEKSRLLSDRFSAERPKGSFSTLEIQRTEQGDSAMYLCASSLRDVGYEQYFGPGTRLTVT.

This clone was recorded once. This chain joins TRBV11-2 and TRBJ2-1; D possibly matches TRBD1 or TRBD2 (5 bases each). The CDR3 is 14 amino acids. The V end was cut by 5 bases, the J end by 6 bases, with 14 bases between. The V gene's germline CDR1 is SGHAT and CDR2 FQNNGV. CDR3 in DNA: TGTGCCAGCAGCCCGGGGACCGCAGGCAATGAGCAGTTCTTC. Translating it yields CASSPGTAGNEQFF.

The rearrangement links TRBV2 to TRBJ1-3; D is undetermined. Germline V gene data show CDR1 as SNHLY and CDR2 as FYNNEI. The CDR3 has 13 residues. V shed 2 bases and J shed 1 base, with 3 bases lying between them. For the CDR3, the DNA is TGTGCCAGCAGTGAACAGTCTGGAAACACCATATATTTT. Protein: CASSEQSGNTIYF. Using reference TRBV2 and TRBJ1-3 for the parts outside the CDR3, the full variable domain is EPEVTQTPSHQVTQMGQEVILRCVPISNHLYFYWYRQILGQKVEFLVSFYNNEISEKSEIFDDQFSVERPDGSNFTLKIRSTKLEDSAMYFCASSEQSGNTIYFGEGSWLTVV.

The gene calls are TRBV18 and TRBJ1-2; tentative D call: TRBD1 (5 bases). The CDR3 loop spans 14 amino acids. Germline CDR1 is KGHSH and CDR2 is LQKENI. Trimming removed 3 bases from V and 8 bases from J, with 16 bases in between. The CDR3 region has the DNA TGTGCCAGCTCACCCGGGACCGGAGGGGTCGGCTACACCTTC. Translated, it gives CASSPGTGGVGYTF.

This clone was seen a few times. The gene calls are TRBV28 and TRBJ1-2, with 7 bases matching TRBD1. The CDR3 covers 14 residues. The V and J ends lost 5 bases and 7 bases, in that order; junction bases with no gene match: 10. Per germline, CDR1 MDHEN and CDR2 SYDVKM. The CDR3 sequence is CASSPSTGRSGYTF. The CDR3, as DNA: TGTGCCAGCAGTCCCTCGACAGGGAGGAGTGGCTACACCTTC.

The chain has TRBV4-3 and TRBJ2-3; D uncertain. The V gene lost 1 base and the J gene lost 2 bases, with 7 bases spanning the gap. Germline V CDR1 and CDR2: LGHNA, YSLEER. There are 14 residues in the CDR3. The CDR3 loop reads CASSQAIPTDTQYF. The CDR3 DNA reads as TGCGCCAGCAGCCAAGCGATCCCCACAGATACGCAGTATTTT.

The CDR3 here is CASSKSPTGLGTNEKLFF. The CDR3 DNA reads as TGCGCCAGCAGCAAATCGCCGACAGGGTTGGGGACTAATGAAAAACTGTTTTTT. The chain carries TRBV4-1 and TRBJ1-4; 7 bases align to TRBD1. The CDR3 totals 18 residues. The ends lost 5 bases at V and 2 bases at J; junction bases unmatched: 14. The germline V gene encodes CDR1 MGHRA and CDR2 YSYEKL.

V usage is TRBV29-1 and J usage is TRBJ2-5; TRBD2 agrees at 8 bases. Trimming took 0 bases from V and 2 from J; bases not matched to a gene: 8. The germline CDR1 and CDR2 sequences are SQVTM and ANQGSEA. The CDR3 sequence is 16 residues long. The CDR3 DNA reads TGCAGCGTTGAAGATCTCCTGCGGGGGGAACAAGAGACCCAGTACTTC. Its protein product is CSVEDLLRGEQETQYF.

This clone was detected only once. This chain joins TRBV11-3 and TRBJ2-3, with TRBD1 as a possible D gene (6 bases). The CDR3 loop spans 14 amino acids. Germline assignment: CDR1 SGHNT and CDR2 YENEEA. V lost 5 bases and J 3 bases, leaving 12 bases between the germline ends. The CDR3 is CASSPGQSTDTQYF. The DNA for the CDR3 is TGTGCCAGCAGCCCCGGACAGAGTACAGATACGCAGTATTTT.

In nucleotides, the CDR3 is TGCGCCAGCAGCTTGGTAGGACTAGCTATCGGCCAAGAGACCCAGTACTTC. It encodes CASSLVGLAIGQETQYF. The gene calls are TRBV5-1 and TRBJ2-5; 8 bases agree with TRBD2. CDR3 length: 17 amino acids. Germline loops: CDR1 SGHRS, CDR2 YFSETQ. Trimming took 0 bases from V and 1 from J; bases not matched to a gene: 8.

The V gene is TRBV5-4, the J gene TRBJ2-7; D uncertain. V was trimmed by 6 bases and J by 2 bases, leaving 18 bases between them. The CDR3 runs to 15 residues. CDR1 and CDR2 (germline): SGHNT, YYREEE (reference sequence). CDR3 residues: CASNSKDEVTYEQYF. The CDR3, as DNA: TGTGCCAGCAACTCAAAGGATGAAGTCACCTACGAGCAGTACTTC. Filled out from reference TRBV5-4 and TRBJ2-7, the complete variable domain reads ETGVTQSPTHLIKTRGQQVTLRCSSQSGHNTVSWYQQALGQGPQFIFQYYREEENGRGNFPPRFSGLQFPNYSSELNVNALELDDSALYLCASNSKDEVTYEQYFGPGTRLTVT.